One sample yielded the 8 T cell receptor beta chains listed below, sequenced in a study of T cell responses to AZD1222 COVID-19 vaccine. Using immunoSEQ multiplex PCR, the repertoire was profiled, and TCRdb retains in-frame clones only, with some absent. The sample carries approximately 100,000 clones, 90% recorded once. The sequences come from peripheral blood, collected on day 0 of AZD1222 vaccination. The receptors were sampled from an adult in good health.

V gene TRBV2 combines with J gene TRBJ1-2; tentative D call: TRBD1 (5 bases). V was trimmed by 8 bases and J by 8 bases, leaving 12 bases between them. The CDR3 runs 11 residues. Looked up from germline, CDR1 is SNHLY and CDR2 is FYNNEI. The CDR3 loop is CASQGEGGYTF. Written as DNA, the CDR3 is TGTGCCAGCCAAGGGGAAGGGGGCTACACCTTC.

The chain has TRBV6-5 and TRBJ1-2; tentative D call: TRBD1 (5 bases). The V end lost 6 bases, the J end lost 5 bases, and 16 bases lay between the germline ends. From germline, CDR1 is MNHEY and CDR2 SVGAGI. The CDR3 consists of 14 residues. CDR3 in DNA: TGTGCCAGCAGGTTTGGGGACTGGGGGTATGGCTACACCTTC. This codes for CASRFGDWGYGYTF.

CDR3 in amino acids: CASSSLNNEQFF. In DNA form, the CDR3 reads TGTGCCAGCAGTTCCCTTAACAATGAGCAGTTCTTC. This rearrangement joins TRBV6-5 to TRBJ2-1; D remains ambiguous. Between the trimmed V and J ends, which lost 4 bases and 5 bases, there was a span of 6 bases. This CDR3 is built from 12 residues. Germline-derived CDR1 and CDR2 are MNHEY and SVGAGI.

The chain joins TRBV3-1 (or the pseudogene TRBV3-2) to TRBJ2-5; D not resolved. Trimming stripped 0 bases from V and 5 bases from J, with 7 bases between. The CDR3 extends over 13 amino acids. Germline CDR1 is LGHDT and CDR2 is YNNKEL (reference sequence). The CDR3 region is CASSQDSLETQYF. The CDR3 DNA reads as TGTGCCAGCAGCCAAGATAGCTTGGAGACCCAGTACTTC.

The chain links TRBV7-2 to TRBJ1-5; D is ambiguous. The V and J ends lost 4 bases and 0 bases respectively, with 10 bases between them. This CDR3 contains 15 residues. Germline V gene data show CDR1 as SGHTA and CDR2 as FQGNSA. CDR3: CASSSRGDSNQPQHF. The CDR3 coding sequence is TGTGCCAGCAGCTCCCGTGGGGATAGCAATCAGCCCCAGCATTTT.

This chain joins TRBV5-4 and TRBJ2-3; TRBD2 is a possible D gene (5 bases). The CDR3 has 17 amino acids. The V and J ends lost 4 bases and 2 bases respectively, with 20 bases between them. Per the germline V gene, CDR1 is SGHNT and CDR2 is YYREEE (reference sequence). The CDR3 here is CASSKHMDSSNTDTQYF. The DNA for the CDR3 is TGTGCCAGCAGCAAACACATGGACTCGTCAAACACAGATACGCAGTATTTT.

The chain has TRBV28 and TRBJ1-2; tentative D call: TRBD1 (5 bases). The V gene lost 7 bases and the J gene lost 6 bases, with 15 bases spanning the gap. The CDR3 extends over 13 amino acids. Germline V lookup: CDR1 MDHEN, CDR2 SYDVKM. In DNA form, the CDR3 reads TGTGCCAGCACCACGGGACTGATTCATGGCTACACCTTC. It specifies CASTTGLIHGYTF.

CDR3 bases: TGCGCCAGCAGCCAAGAGGCTTTGGCGGGGGGCACTAATGAAAAACTGTTTTTT. It is translated as CASSQEALAGGTNEKLFF. The rearrangement uses TRBV4-1 and TRBJ1-4, with D possibly matching TRBD1 (6 bases). Germline V gene lookup returns CDR1 MGHRA and CDR2 YSYEKL. The CDR3 loop spans 18 amino acids. Trimming shortened V by 0 bases and J by 2 bases, and 16 bases separated the two germline ends.